Listed here are 6 T cell receptor beta chains from one sample, sequenced in a study of T cell responses to AZD1222 COVID-19 vaccine. Sequencing was performed with immunoSEQ multiplex PCR; in TCRdb, only in-frame clones are kept and a portion is missing. The table includes around 150,000 clones, around nine tenths detected once. The sample here was peripheral blood, taken 28 days after the second AZD1222 dose. These receptors all come from an adult who received the AZD1222 COVID-19 vaccine.

This clone occurred a few times. DNA for the CDR3: TGTGCCAGCAGCGAGTTCAGGGATATTGAAGCTTTCTTT. This gives the protein CASSEFRDIEAFF. The V gene is TRBV7-2, the J gene TRBJ1-1, with D possibly TRBD1 on 5 matching bases. Germline V gives CDR1 SGHTA, CDR2 FQGNSA. Trimming removed 5 bases from V and 7 bases from J, with 14 bases in between. The CDR3 runs to 13 residues.

V gene TRBV29-1 combines with J gene TRBJ2-5; 9 bases fit TRBD2. This CDR3 region has 16 residues. Trimming removed 2 bases from V and 3 bases from J; junction bases left unmatched: 10. Germline CDR1 reads SQVTM; CDR2 reads ANQGSEA. The CDR3, as DNA: TGCAGCGTTGAAAGAAGCCGAGCTAGCGGGGAAGAGACCCAGTACTTC. Amino acids: CSVERSRASGEETQYF.

On this clone itself: This specimen includes other DNA sequences encoding the same CDR3. The chain carries TRBV25-1 and TRBJ2-7, with D uncertain. The CDR3 is 11 amino acids. CDR1 and CDR2 (germline): MGHDK, SYGVNS. Trimming took 8 bases from V and 3 from J, leaving 8 bases between them. The CDR3 region is CASSLLYEQYF. CDR3 coding DNA: TGTGCCAGCTCACTCCTCTACGAGCAGTACTTC.

The V and J genes are TRBV3-1 (or the pseudogene TRBV3-2) and TRBJ2-5; a weak D match, TRBD1 (6 bases). The germline V and J ends were trimmed by 3 bases and 8 bases, with 16 bases remaining between them. This CDR3 comprises 14 residues. Germline CDR1 LGHDT, CDR2 YNNKEL (reference sequence). Written as DNA, the CDR3 is TGTGCCAGCAGCCATGCGACACAGGGTGATACCCAGTACTTC. Translation: CASSHATQGDTQYF.

The rearrangement uses TRBV19 and TRBJ1-5; unclear D gene. This CDR3 is built from 15 residues. The germline CDR1 and CDR2 sequences are LNHDA and SQIVND (reference sequence). Trimming left V 10 bases short and J 1 base short, with 17 bases between. The CDR3 here is CATEGGKGSNQPQHF. CDR3 DNA: TGTGCCACGGAGGGCGGCAAAGGGAGCAATCAGCCCCAGCATTTT.

The chain combines TRBV6-5 with TRBJ2-1; D possibly corresponds to TRBD1 (5 bases). Germline-derived CDR1 and CDR2 are MNHEY and SVGAGI. The CDR3 sequence is 15 residues long. Trimming pared 2 bases from V and 4 bases from J, leaving 12 bases between. The CDR3 protein is CASSYGREGYNEQFF. CDR3 DNA: TGTGCCAGCAGTTACGGCAGGGAAGGGTACAATGAGCAGTTCTTC.